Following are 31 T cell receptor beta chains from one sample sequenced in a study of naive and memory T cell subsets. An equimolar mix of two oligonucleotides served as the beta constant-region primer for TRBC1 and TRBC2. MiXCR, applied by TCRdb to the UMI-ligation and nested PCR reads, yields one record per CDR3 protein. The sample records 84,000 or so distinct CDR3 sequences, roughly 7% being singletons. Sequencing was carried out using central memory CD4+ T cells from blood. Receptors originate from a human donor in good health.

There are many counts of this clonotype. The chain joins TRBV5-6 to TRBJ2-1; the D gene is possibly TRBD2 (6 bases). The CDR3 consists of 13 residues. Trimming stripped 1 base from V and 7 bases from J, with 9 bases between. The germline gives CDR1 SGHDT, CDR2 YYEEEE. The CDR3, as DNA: TGTGCCAGCAGCTTGACGCTAGCGAATGAGCAGTTCTTC. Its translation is CASSLTLANEQFF.

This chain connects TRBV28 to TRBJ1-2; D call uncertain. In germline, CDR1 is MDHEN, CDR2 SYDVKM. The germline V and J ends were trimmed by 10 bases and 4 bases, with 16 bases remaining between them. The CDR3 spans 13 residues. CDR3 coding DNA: TGTGCCACCGAGATCCCTTCCCTCTATGGCTACACCTTC. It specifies CATEIPSLYGYTF.

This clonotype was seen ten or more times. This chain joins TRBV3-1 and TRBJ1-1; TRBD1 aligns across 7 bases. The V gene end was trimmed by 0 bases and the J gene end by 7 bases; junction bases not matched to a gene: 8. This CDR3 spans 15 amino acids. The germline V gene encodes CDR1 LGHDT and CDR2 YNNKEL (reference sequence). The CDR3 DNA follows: TGTGCCAGCAGCCAAGATCCCAACAGGGGAAGTGAAGCTTTCTTT. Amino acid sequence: CASSQDPNRGSEAFF. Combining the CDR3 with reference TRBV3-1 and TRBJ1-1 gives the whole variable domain DTAVSQTPKYLVTQMGNDKSIKCEQNLGHDTMYWYKQDSKKFLKIMFSYNNKELIINETVPNRFSPKSPDKAHLNLHINSLELGDSAVYFCASSQDPNRGSEAFFGQGTRLTVV.

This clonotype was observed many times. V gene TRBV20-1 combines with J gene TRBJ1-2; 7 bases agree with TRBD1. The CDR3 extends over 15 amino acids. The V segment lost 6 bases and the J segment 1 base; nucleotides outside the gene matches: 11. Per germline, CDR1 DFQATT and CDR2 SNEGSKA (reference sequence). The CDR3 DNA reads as TGCAGTGCAAAGGAGACAGGGCCTCATAACTATGGCTACACCTTC. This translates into CSAKETGPHNYGYTF.

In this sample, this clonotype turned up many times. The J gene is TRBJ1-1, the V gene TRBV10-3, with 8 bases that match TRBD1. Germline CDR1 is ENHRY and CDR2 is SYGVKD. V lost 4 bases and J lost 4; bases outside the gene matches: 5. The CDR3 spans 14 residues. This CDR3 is CAISGRGQVTEAFF. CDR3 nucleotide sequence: TGTGCCATCAGTGGCAGGGGGCAAGTCACTGAAGCTTTCTTT.

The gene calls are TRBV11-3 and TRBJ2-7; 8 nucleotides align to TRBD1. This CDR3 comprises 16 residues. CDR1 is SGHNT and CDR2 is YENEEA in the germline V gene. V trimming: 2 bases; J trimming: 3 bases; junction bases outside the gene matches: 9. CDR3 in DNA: TGTGCCAGCAGCTTACGTCAAACAGGGGGGATCTACGAGCAGTACTTC. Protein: CASSLRQTGGIYEQYF.

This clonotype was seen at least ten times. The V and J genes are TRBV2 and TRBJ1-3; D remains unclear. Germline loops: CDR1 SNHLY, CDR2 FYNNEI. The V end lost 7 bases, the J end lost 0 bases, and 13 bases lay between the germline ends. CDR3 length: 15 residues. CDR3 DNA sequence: TGTGCCAGCAAACGGTGGGCCAGCTCTGGAAACACCATATATTTT. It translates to CASKRWASSGNTIYF.

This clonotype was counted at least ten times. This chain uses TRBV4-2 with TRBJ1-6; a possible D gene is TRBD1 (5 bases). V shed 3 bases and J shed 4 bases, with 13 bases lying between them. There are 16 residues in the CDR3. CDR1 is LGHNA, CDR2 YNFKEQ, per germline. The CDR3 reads CASSQITGTYNSPLHF. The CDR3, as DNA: TGTGCCAGCAGCCAGATTACCGGGACTTATAATTCACCCCTCCACTTT.

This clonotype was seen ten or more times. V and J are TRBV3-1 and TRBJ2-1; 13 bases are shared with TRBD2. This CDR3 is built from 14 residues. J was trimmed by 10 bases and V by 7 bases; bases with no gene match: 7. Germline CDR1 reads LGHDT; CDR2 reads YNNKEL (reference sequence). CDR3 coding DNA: TGTGCCAGCATTCGGACTAGCGGGGGTTCGGAGCAGTTCTTC. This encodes CASIRTSGGSEQFF.

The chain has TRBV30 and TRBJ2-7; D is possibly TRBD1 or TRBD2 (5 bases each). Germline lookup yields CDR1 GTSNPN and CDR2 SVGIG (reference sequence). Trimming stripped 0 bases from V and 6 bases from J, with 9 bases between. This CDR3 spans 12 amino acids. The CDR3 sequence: CAWSVLGPEQYF. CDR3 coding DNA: TGTGCCTGGAGTGTTTTGGGACCCGAGCAGTACTTC.

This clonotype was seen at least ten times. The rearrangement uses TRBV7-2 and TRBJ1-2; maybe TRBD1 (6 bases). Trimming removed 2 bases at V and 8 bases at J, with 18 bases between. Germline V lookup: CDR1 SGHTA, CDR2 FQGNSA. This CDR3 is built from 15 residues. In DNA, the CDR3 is TGTGCCAGCAGCTTACCAGGGGCCCGAGTTAGGGGCTACACCTTC. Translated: CASSLPGARVRGYTF.

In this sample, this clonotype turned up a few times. CDR3 DNA: TGTGCCAGCAGTCAACCCCCCCTCGGGACAGGGAGGCATCAGCCCCAGCATTTT. It yields the protein CASSQPPLGTGRHQPQHF. The genes are TRBV28 and TRBJ1-5; 9 nucleotides align to TRBD1. V lost 5 bases to trimming and J lost 5 bases; unmatched junction nucleotides: 16. The CDR3 has 18 amino acids. CDR1 MDHEN and CDR2 SYDVKM come from the germline V gene.

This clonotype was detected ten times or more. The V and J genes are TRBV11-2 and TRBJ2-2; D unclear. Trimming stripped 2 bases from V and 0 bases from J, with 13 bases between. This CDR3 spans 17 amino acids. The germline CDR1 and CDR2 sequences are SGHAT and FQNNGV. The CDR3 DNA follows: TGTGCCAGCAGCTTATCAATCCAAGGAGCGAACACCGGGGAGCTGTTTTTT. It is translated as CASSLSIQGANTGELFF.

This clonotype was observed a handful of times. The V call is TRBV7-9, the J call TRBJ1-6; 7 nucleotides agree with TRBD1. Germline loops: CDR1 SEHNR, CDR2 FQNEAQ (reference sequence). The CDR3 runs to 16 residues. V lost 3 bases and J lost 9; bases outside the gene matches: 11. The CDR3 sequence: CASSLAWGQSGSPLHF. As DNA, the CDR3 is TGTGCCAGCAGCTTGGCTTGGGGACAGAGTGGTTCACCCCTCCACTTT.

The CDR3 nucleotides are TGTGCCAGCAGCATACCGGGAAGGCTTTACTATGGCTACACCTTC. It specifies CASSIPGRLYYGYTF. The chain carries TRBV12-3 or TRBV12-4 and TRBJ1-2; D is unresolved. The CDR3 consists of 15 residues. The V gene lost 6 bases and the J gene lost 3 bases, with 17 bases spanning the gap.

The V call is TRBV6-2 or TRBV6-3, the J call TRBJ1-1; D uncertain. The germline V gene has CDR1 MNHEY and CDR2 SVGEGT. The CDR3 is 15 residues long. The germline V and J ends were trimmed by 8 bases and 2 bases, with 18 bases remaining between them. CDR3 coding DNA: TGTGCCAGCCATTCCGCACGGCCTCCTAACACTGAAGCTTTCTTT. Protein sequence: CASHSARPPNTEAFF.

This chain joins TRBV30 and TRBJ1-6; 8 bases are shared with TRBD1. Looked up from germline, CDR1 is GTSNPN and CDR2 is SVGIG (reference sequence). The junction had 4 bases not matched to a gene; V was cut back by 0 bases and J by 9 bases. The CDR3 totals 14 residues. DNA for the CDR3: TGTGCCTGGAGTGTACTACAGGGGGTTTCACCCCTCCACTTT. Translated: CAWSVLQGVSPLHF. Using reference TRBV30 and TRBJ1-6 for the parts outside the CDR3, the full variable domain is SQTIHQWPATLVQPVGSPLSLECTVEGTSNPNLYWYRQAAGRGLQLLFYSVGIGQISSEVPQNLSASRPQDRQFILSSKKLLLSDSGFYLCAWSVLQGVSPLHFGNGTRLTVT.

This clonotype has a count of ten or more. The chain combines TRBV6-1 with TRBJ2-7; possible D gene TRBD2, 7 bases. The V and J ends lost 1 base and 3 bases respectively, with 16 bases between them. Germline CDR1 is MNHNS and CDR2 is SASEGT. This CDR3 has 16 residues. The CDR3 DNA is TGTGCCAGCAGTGAAGGAGTCGGGGGGCAGAACTACGAGCAGTACTTC. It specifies CASSEGVGGQNYEQYF.

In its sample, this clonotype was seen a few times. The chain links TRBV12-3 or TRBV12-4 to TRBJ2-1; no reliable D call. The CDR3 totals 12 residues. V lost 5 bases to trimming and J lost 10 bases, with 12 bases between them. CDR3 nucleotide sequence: TGTGCCAGCAGTACCCGGTTGGGGGAGCAGTTCTTC. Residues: CASSTRLGEQFF.

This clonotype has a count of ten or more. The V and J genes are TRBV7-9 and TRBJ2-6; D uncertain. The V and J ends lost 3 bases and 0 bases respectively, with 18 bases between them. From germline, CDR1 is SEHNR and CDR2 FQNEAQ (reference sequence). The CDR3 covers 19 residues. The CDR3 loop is CASSFDRSSWSSGANVLTF. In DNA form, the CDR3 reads TGTGCCAGCAGCTTCGACCGGTCTTCATGGAGCTCTGGGGCCAACGTCCTGACTTTC.

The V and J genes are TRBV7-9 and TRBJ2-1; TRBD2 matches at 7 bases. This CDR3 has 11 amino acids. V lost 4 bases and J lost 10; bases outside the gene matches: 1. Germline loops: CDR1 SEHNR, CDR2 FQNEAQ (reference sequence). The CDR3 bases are TGTGCCAGCAGCTCACTAGCGGAGCAGTTCTTC. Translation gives CASSSLAEQFF.

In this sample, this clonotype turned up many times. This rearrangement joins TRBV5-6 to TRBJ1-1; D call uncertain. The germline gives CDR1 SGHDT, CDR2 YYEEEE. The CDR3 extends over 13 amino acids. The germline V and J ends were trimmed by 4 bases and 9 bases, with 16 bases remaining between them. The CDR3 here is CASSPSWWGQAFF. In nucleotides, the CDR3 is TGTGCCAGCAGCCCCTCGTGGTGGGGTCAAGCTTTCTTT.

The CDR3 loop is CASSLGLLQGSGYEQYF. CDR3 DNA: TGTGCCAGCAGCTTGGGCCTATTGCAGGGGTCTGGTTACGAGCAGTACTTC. The chain employs TRBV5-6 and TRBJ2-7; tentative D call: TRBD1 (6 bases). Germline assignment: CDR1 SGHDT and CDR2 YYEEEE. The V gene lost 0 bases and the J gene lost 4 bases, with 20 bases spanning the gap. The CDR3 spans 17 residues.

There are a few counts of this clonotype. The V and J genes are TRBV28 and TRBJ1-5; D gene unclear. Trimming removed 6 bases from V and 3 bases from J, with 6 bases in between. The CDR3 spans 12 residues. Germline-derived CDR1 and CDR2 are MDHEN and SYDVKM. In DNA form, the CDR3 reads TGTGCCAGCAGACAGATCAATCAGCCCCAGCATTTT. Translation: CASRQINQPQHF.

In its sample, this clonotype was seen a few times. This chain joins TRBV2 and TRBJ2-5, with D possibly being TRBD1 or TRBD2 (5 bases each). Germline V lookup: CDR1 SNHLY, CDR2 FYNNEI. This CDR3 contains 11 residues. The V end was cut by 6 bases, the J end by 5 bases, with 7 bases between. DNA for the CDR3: TGTGCCAGCAGGGGGGAGGAGACCCAGTACTTC. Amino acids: CASRGEETQYF. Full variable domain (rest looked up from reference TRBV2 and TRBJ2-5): EPEVTQTPSHQVTQMGQEVILRCVPISNHLYFYWYRQILGQKVEFLVSFYNNEISEKSEIFDDQFSVERPDGSNFTLKIRSTKLEDSAMYFCASRGEETQYFGPGTRLLVL.

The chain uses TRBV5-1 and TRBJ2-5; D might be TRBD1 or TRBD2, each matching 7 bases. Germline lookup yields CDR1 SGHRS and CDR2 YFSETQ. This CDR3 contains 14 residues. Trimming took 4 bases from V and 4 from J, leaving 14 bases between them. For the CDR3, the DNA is TGCGCCAGCAGCCCGCAGGGGGGGGGAGAGACCCAGTACTTC. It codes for CASSPQGGGETQYF.

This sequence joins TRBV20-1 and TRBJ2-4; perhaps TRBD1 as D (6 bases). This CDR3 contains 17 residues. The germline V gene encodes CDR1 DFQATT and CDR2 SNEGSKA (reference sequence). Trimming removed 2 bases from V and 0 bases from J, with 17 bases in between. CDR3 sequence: CSARIAGQRLAKNIQYF. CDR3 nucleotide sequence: TGCAGTGCTAGAATCGCAGGACAGCGGCTAGCCAAAAACATTCAGTACTTC.

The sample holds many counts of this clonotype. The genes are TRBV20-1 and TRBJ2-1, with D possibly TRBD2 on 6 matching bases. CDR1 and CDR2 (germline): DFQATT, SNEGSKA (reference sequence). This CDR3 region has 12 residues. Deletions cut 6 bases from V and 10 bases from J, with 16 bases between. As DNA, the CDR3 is TGCAGTGCCCCGGACGGAGGGTCCGAGCAGTTCTTC. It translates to CSAPDGGSEQFF.

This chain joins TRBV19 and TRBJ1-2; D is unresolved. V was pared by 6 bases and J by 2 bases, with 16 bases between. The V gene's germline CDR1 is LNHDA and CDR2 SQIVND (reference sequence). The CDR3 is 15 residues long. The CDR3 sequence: CASRGYYGLNYGYTF. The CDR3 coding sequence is TGTGCCAGTAGGGGTTATTATGGATTGAACTATGGCTACACCTTC. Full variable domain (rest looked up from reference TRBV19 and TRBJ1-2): DGGITQSPKYLFRKEGQNVTLSCEQNLNHDAMYWYRQDPGQGLRLIYYSQIVNDFQKGDIAEGYSVSREKKESFPLTVTSAQKNPTAFYLCASRGYYGLNYGYTFGSGTRLTVV.

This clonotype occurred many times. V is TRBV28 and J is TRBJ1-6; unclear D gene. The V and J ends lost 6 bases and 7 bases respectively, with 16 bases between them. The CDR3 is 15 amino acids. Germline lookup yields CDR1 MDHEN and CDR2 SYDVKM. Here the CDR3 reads CASSQSNRVNSPLHF. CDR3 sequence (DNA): TGTGCCAGCAGCCAATCCAACCGGGTCAATTCACCCCTCCACTTT.

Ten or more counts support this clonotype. The CDR3 DNA reads TGCAGTGTTCCTTACAATGAGCAGTTCTTC. It encodes CSVPYNEQFF. This chain joins TRBV20-1 and TRBJ2-1; D ambiguous. CDR3 length equals 10 residues. Trimming took off 7 bases at V and 4 bases at J, with 5 bases between the two ends. Germline V lookup: CDR1 DFQATT, CDR2 SNEGSKA (reference sequence).